The source of this T cell receptor beta chain is a study of blood T cell repertoires in COVID-19. Measured with immunoSEQ multiplex PCR; TCRdb has only the in-frame clones, and not every one. The data hold some 120,000 clones, with about 85% observed a single time. There are 13 residues in the CDR3. The clonotype originates from a man between 40 and 49 years old with acute or convalescent COVID-19. The chain couples TRBV21-1 to TRBJ1-1. TRBV21-1 is flagged as a pseudogene. Sequencing was performed on peripheral blood. The CDR3 bases are TGTGCCAGCGCAAGAGAGGGCGGGACTGAAGCTTTCTTT. It encodes CASAREGGTEAFF.